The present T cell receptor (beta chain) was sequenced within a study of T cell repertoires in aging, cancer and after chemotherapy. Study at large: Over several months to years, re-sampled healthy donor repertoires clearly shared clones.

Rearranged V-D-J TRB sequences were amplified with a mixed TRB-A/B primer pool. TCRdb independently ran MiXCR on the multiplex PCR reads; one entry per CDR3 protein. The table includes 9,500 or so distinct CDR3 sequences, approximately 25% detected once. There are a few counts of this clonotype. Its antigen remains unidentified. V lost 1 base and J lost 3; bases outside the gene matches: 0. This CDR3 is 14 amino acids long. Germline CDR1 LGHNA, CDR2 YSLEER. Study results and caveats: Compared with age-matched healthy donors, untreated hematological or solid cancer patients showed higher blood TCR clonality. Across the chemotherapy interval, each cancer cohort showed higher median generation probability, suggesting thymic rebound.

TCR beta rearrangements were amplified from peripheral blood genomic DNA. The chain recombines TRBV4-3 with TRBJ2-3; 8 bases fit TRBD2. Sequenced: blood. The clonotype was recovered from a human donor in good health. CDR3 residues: CASSQGGGTDTQYF. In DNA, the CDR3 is TGCGCCAGCAGCCAAGGCGGGGGGACAGATACGCAGTATTTT.